The sample holds a few counts of the clone carrying this T cell receptor (beta chain). Each CDR3 protein is one row after TCRdb ran MiXCR on the 5' RACE reads. The sample shows about 71,000 distinct CDR3 sequences, 9.5% to 15% of them seen only once. The entry originates in a study of early T cells in non-severe SARS-CoV-2 infection. V was cut by 4 bases and J by 3 bases, with 13 bases left in between. The V gene's germline CDR1 is MNHNS and CDR2 SASEGT. CDR3 size: 15 residues. Material: whole blood, obtained at baseline. The rearrangement joins TRBV6-1 to TRBJ1-5, with D possibly matching TRBD1 (5 bases). This TCR came from an adult who was a healthcare worker with PCR-confirmed SARS-CoV-2 infection or an uninfected control (not recorded which). CDR3 nucleotide sequence: TGTGCCAGCAGTGCCGGGGGAACCAACAATCAGCCCCAGCATTTT. It encodes CASSAGGTNNQPQHF.